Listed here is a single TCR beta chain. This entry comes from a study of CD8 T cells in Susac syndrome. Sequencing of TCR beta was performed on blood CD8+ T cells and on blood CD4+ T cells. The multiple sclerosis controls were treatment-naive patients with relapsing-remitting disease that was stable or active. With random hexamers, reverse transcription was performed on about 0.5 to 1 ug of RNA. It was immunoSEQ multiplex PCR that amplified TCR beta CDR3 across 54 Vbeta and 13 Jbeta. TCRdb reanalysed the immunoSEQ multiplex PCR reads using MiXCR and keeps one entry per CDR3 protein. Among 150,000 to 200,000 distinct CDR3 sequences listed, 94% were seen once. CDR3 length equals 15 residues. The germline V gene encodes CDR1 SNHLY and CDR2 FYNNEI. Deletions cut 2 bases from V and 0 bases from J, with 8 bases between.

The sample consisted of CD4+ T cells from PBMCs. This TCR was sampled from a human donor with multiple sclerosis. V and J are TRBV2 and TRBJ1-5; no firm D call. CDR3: CASSESGYSNQPQHF. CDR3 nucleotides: TGTGCCAGCAGTGAATCGGGGTATAGCAATCAGCCCCAGCATTTT. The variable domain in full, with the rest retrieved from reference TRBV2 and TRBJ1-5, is EPEVTQTPSHQVTQMGQEVILRCVPISNHLYFYWYRQILGQKVEFLVSFYNNEISEKSEIFDDQFSVERPDGSNFTLKIRSTKLEDSAMYFCASSESGYSNQPQHFGDGTRLSIL.